These 17 T cell receptor beta chains were sequenced from one sample in a study of blood T cell repertoires in COVID-19. Libraries were prepared by immunoSEQ multiplex PCR; TCRdb keeps only in-frame clonotypes and omits some of them. The sample holds fewer than 250,000 clones, roughly 85% seen once. Sequences were obtained from PBMCs or T cells enriched from blood (not recorded which). These receptor sequences come from a woman aged 40 to 50 who had been exposed to COVID-19.

The rearrangement uses TRBV10-3 and TRBJ2-4; D may be TRBD1 (5 bases). The CDR3 runs 18 residues. The germline gives CDR1 ENHRY, CDR2 SYGVKD. Trimming pared 6 bases from V and 0 bases from J, leaving 21 bases between. The CDR3 coding sequence is TGTGCCATCAGCCCGGGCCCCAACCCCCAGGGAGCCAAAAACATTCAGTACTTC. Translating gives CAISPGPNPQGAKNIQYF.

The chain carries TRBV7-9 and TRBJ1-6; TRBD1 matches 7 bases. Trimming took 3 bases from V and 7 from J; bases not matched to a gene: 15. Germline CDR1 reads SEHNR; CDR2 reads FQNEAQ (reference sequence). This CDR3 is 18 amino acids long. CDR3 bases: TGTGCCAGCAGCTTCCCTCCGGGACAGAACCCTGCAAATTCACCCCTCCACTTT. Its translation: CASSFPPGQNPANSPLHF.

The J gene is TRBJ1-2, the V gene TRBV12-3 or TRBV12-4; D possibly corresponds to TRBD1 (6 bases). The CDR3 is made up of 13 amino acids. V lost 6 bases and J lost 8, with 16 bases in between. CDR3 in amino acids: CASSPRGAGGYTF. The CDR3, as DNA: TGTGCCAGCAGCCCCCGGGGGGCGGGCGGCTACACCTTC.

This chain connects TRBV6-4 to TRBJ2-7; TRBD1 agrees at 10 bases. V lost 4 bases to trimming and J lost 5 bases; unmatched junction nucleotides: 5. The CDR3 has 14 residues. In germline, CDR1 is MRHNA, CDR2 SNTAGT. CDR3: CASSAPGQGNEQYF. For the CDR3, the DNA is TGTGCCAGCAGTGCCCCGGGACAGGGGAACGAGCAGTACTTC.

The chain carries TRBV27 and TRBJ2-4; D unresolved. Germline CDR1 is MNHEY and CDR2 is SMNVEV (reference sequence). The CDR3 has 15 amino acids. The ends were cut back, 0 bases at V and 0 bases at J, with 6 bases in the middle. Here the CDR3 reads CASSLSLLAKNIQYF. In DNA form, the CDR3 reads TGTGCCAGCAGTTTATCCCTTCTAGCCAAAAACATTCAGTACTTC.

The V and J genes are TRBV5-4 and TRBJ2-1, with a tentative D call TRBD2 (6 bases). V gave up 0 bases and J gave up 1 base, with 14 bases separating them. Germline CDR1 SGHNT, CDR2 YYREEE (reference sequence). The CDR3 is 17 residues long. In DNA, the CDR3 is TGTGCCAGCAGCTTGGGCGGCGGTGGGGGGTCCTACAATGAGCAGTTCTTC. Amino acids: CASSLGGGGGSYNEQFF.

The table lists this clone with a few counts. CDR3: CASTHKAATANTEAFF. The CDR3 DNA reads as TGTGCCAGCACCCACAAAGCCGCGACAGCCAACACTGAAGCTTTCTTT. The rearrangement uses TRBV7-9 and TRBJ1-1, with D perhaps matching TRBD1 (5 bases). Germline values: CDR1 SEHNR, CDR2 FQNEAQ (reference sequence). The CDR3 runs to 16 residues. Trimming stripped 7 bases from V and 2 bases from J, with 20 bases between.

The chain carries TRBV6-2 or TRBV6-3 and TRBJ1-2; D not resolved. Germline V gene data show CDR1 as MNHEY and CDR2 as SVGEGT. Trimming removed 0 bases at V and 8 bases at J, with 13 bases between. This CDR3 region has 14 residues. The CDR3 region has the DNA TGTGCCAGCAGTTACTCGACGGGGTCGTGGGGCTACACCTTC. Translating it yields CASSYSTGSWGYTF.

This clone was observed a single time. The chain is built from TRBV6-5 and TRBJ1-4, with no clear D. The V and J ends lost 0 bases and 4 bases respectively, with 12 bases between them. This CDR3 has 16 residues. Per the germline V gene, CDR1 is MNHEY and CDR2 is SVGAGI. The CDR3: CASSYSYTPLNEKLFF. The DNA of the CDR3 is TGTGCCAGCAGTTACTCGTACACGCCCCTTAATGAAAAACTGTTTTTT.

This chain uses TRBV6-2 or TRBV6-3 with TRBJ2-3, with 8 positions matching TRBD2. The length of the CDR3 is 16 residues. Germline CDR1 reads MNHEY; CDR2 reads SVGEGT. Trimming removed 5 bases from V and 2 bases from J; junction bases left unmatched: 9. CDR3 protein: CASSPGLASLTDTQYF. CDR3 nucleotide sequence: TGTGCCAGCAGTCCCGGACTAGCTTCCCTCACAGATACGCAGTATTTT.

The chain links TRBV19 to TRBJ2-2, with 7 positions matching TRBD2. The CDR3 has 14 residues. The ends lost 2 bases at V and 5 bases at J; junction bases unmatched: 2. The germline CDR1 and CDR2 sequences are LNHDA and SQIVND (reference sequence). CDR3 protein: CASSIPGGTGELFF. As DNA, the CDR3 is TGTGCCAGTAGTATACCGGGAGGTACCGGGGAGCTGTTTTTT.

The rearrangement links TRBV13 to TRBJ1-5, with D perhaps matching TRBD1 (6 bases). V was pared by 0 bases and J by 3 bases, with 9 bases between. The length of the CDR3 is 15 residues. Germline-derived CDR1 and CDR2 are PRHDT and FYEKMQ (reference sequence). DNA of the CDR3: TGTGCCAGCAGCTTAGGGACAGGCTACAATCAGCCCCAGCATTTT. Residues: CASSLGTGYNQPQHF.

The gene calls are TRBV10-3 and TRBJ2-1; 10 bases line up with TRBD2. This CDR3 contains 16 residues. V shed 7 bases and J 0 bases; nucleotides not matched to a gene: 6. Germline V lookup: CDR1 ENHRY, CDR2 SYGVKD. CDR3 nucleotides: TGTGCCATCACCGCACTAGCGGGGAGCTCCTACAATGAGCAGTTCTTC. Residues: CAITALAGSSYNEQFF.

This clone was detected once. The chain couples TRBV3-1 (or the pseudogene TRBV3-2) to TRBJ1-2; TRBD1 matches at 7 bases. V gave up 2 bases and J gave up 0 bases; unmatched junction bases: 9. The CDR3 has 17 amino acids. Germline-derived CDR1 and CDR2 are LGHDT and YNNKEL (reference sequence). CDR3 nucleotide sequence: TGTGCCAGCAGCCAACTCCGGGGGGGGACAGCTAACTATGGCTACACCTTC. This gives the protein CASSQLRGGTANYGYTF.

V and J are TRBV5-1 and TRBJ1-2; D remains unclear. V lost 4 bases and J lost 7, with 11 bases in between. The germline V gene has CDR1 SGHRS and CDR2 YFSETQ. This CDR3 has 12 amino acids. The CDR3 reads CASSPGEPGYTF. In DNA form, the CDR3 reads TGCGCCAGCAGCCCCGGGGAGCCTGGCTACACCTTC. The entire variable domain, with the rest obtained from reference TRBV5-1 and TRBJ1-2, is as follows: KAGVTQTPRYLIKTRGQQVTLSCSPISGHRSVSWYQQTPGQGLQFLFEYFSETQRNKGNFPGRFSGRQFSNSRSEMNVSTLELGDSALYLCASSPGEPGYTFGSGTRLTVV.

This chain links TRBV7-2 with TRBJ2-2; D is undetermined. Germline CDR1 SGHTA, CDR2 FQGNSA. Trimming took 5 bases from V and 3 from J, leaving 16 bases between them. The CDR3 consists of 16 residues. The CDR3 DNA is TGTGCCAGCAGCCTAATGCCAGGATCGGACACCGGGGAGCTGTTTTTT. Encoded protein: CASSLMPGSDTGELFF.

V and J are TRBV28 and TRBJ1-2, with 8 nucleotides matching TRBD1. Germline V gene data show CDR1 as MDHEN and CDR2 as SYDVKM. There are 16 residues in the CDR3. V lost 6 bases, J lost 2 bases, and 11 bases stayed unmatched. Here the CDR3 reads CASSSSGQGPNYGYTF. CDR3 nucleotides: TGTGCCAGCAGCAGCTCTGGACAGGGTCCCAACTATGGCTACACCTTC.